This TCR beta chain was recovered during a study of monozygotic twins with inflammatory bowel disease. The study, taken as a whole, reports: Concordance status among twins (concordant versus discordant) showed no link to repertoire similarity, possibly from limited power. Resolution of different T cell subtypes was not achieved. The co-twins with IBD showed lower TCRbeta diversity (inverse Simpson) than their healthy siblings.

With the 5' RACE reads reprocessed, TCRdb shows one record per CDR3 protein and no DNA. This repertoire comprises 150,000 to 200,000 distinct CDR3 sequences; its ten largest clones make up 2.4%. Concerning this clonotype: The antigen is unknown.

The CDR3 extends over 13 amino acids. Germline V gives CDR1 DFQATT, CDR2 SNEGSKA (reference sequence). This clonotype originated in a human donor with ulcerative colitis or Crohn's disease, or a healthy co-twin of an affected twin (not recorded which). The sequenced sample consisted of blood. The gene calls are TRBV20-1 and TRBJ2-5; TCRdb's D call, TRBD1, is unchecked because there is no DNA. The CDR3 sequence: CSVRTGGRETQYF.